This passage covers 21 T cell receptor beta chains from one sample sequenced in a study of cytomegalovirus exposure and HLA in healthy donors. Researchers ran the PCR with 60 Vbeta and 13 Jbeta primers. The table came from immunoSEQ multiplex PCR; TCRdb's copy has only in-frame clones and leaves some out. The sample lists 78,000 or so clones, roughly 84% occurring once. The sample consisted of PBMCs. These receptors all stem from a woman aged 50 to 60 in good health and CMV-seronegative.

V and J are TRBV5-1 and TRBJ2-5; maybe TRBD2 (6 bases). This CDR3 spans 15 amino acids. Germline assignment: CDR1 SGHRS and CDR2 YFSETQ. V lost 1 base to trimming and J lost 5 bases, with 15 bases between them. The CDR3 DNA reads TGCGCCAGCAGCTTGTCTGGAGGGGAGTTGGAGACCCAGTACTTC. Protein sequence: CASSLSGGELETQYF.

V and J are TRBV4-1 and TRBJ1-2; D not certain. In germline, CDR1 is MGHRA, CDR2 YSYEKL. The CDR3 runs 13 residues. V gave up 0 bases and J gave up 8 bases, with 10 bases separating them. CDR3 DNA sequence: TGCGCCAGCAGCCAAGAAAACTCGCGGGGCTACACCTTC. This translates into CASSQENSRGYTF.

The chain's CDR3 is CASSGTVRHTGELFF. CDR3 in DNA: TGTGCCAGCAGTGGAACTGTGCGCCACACCGGGGAGCTGTTTTTT. V gene TRBV2 combines with J gene TRBJ2-2; D not resolved. CDR1 is SNHLY and CDR2 is FYNNEI in the germline V gene. Trimming shortened V by 4 bases and J by 3 bases, and 12 bases separated the two germline ends. The CDR3 consists of 15 residues. The full variable domain, rest sourced from reference TRBV2 and TRBJ2-2, is EPEVTQTPSHQVTQMGQEVILRCVPISNHLYFYWYRQILGQKVEFLVSFYNNEISEKSEIFDDQFSVERPDGSNFTLKIRSTKLEDSAMYFCASSGTVRHTGELFFGEGSRLTVL.

This chain joins TRBV2 and TRBJ1-4, with 11 positions matching TRBD1. This CDR3 has 16 residues. Per germline, CDR1 SNHLY and CDR2 FYNNEI. The V gene end was trimmed by 6 bases and the J gene end by 4 bases; junction bases not matched to a gene: 7. The CDR3 sequence: CASRSFGTGGNEKLFF. The CDR3 region has the DNA TGTGCCAGCAGATCCTTTGGGACAGGGGGTAATGAAAAACTGTTTTTT.

This clone was counted a single time. CDR3 loop: CASSLVGGALHSSTDTQYF. The CDR3 DNA is TGTGCCAGCAGCTTAGTAGGCGGGGCGCTCCACTCTAGCACAGATACGCAGTATTTT. V gene TRBV7-9 combines with J gene TRBJ2-3; tentatively, D is TRBD2 (6 bases). Germline CDR1 is SEHNR and CDR2 is FQNEAQ (reference sequence). Trimming removed 1 base from V and 0 bases from J, with 20 bases in between. The CDR3 length is 19 residues.

The CDR3 DNA sequence: TGTGCCAGCAGCGTAGTGGGCAGGGGTGATCGAGCTTTCTTT. Amino acids: CASSVVGRGDRAFF. This chain uses TRBV9 with TRBJ1-1, with D possibly being TRBD1 (6 bases). The ends were cut back, 0 bases at V and 10 bases at J, with 16 bases in the middle. The CDR3 covers 14 residues. CDR1 and CDR2 (germline): SGDLS, YYNGEE. Based on the CDR3 plus reference TRBV9 and TRBJ1-1, the full variable domain is DSGVTQTPKHLITATGQRVTLRCSPRSGDLSVYWYQQSLDQGLQFLIQYYNGEERAKGNILERFSAQQFPDLHSELNLSSLELGDSALYFCASSVVGRGDRAFFGQGTRLTVV.

This chain links TRBV4-2 with TRBJ1-1; unclear D gene. Between the trimmed V and J ends, which lost 0 bases and 0 bases, there was a span of 8 bases. Germline lookup yields CDR1 LGHNA and CDR2 YNFKEQ. The CDR3 sequence is 15 residues long. The DNA for the CDR3 is TGTGCCAGCAGCCAAGAAGCCGGAGTGAACACTGAAGCTTTCTTT. As protein: CASSQEAGVNTEAFF.

The chain links TRBV2 to TRBJ2-5, with TRBD2 as a possible D gene (5 bases). The ends were cut back, 3 bases at V and 7 bases at J, with 9 bases in the middle. CDR1 and CDR2 from the germline V gene are SNHLY and FYNNEI. This CDR3 contains 12 residues. The CDR3, as DNA: TGTGCCAGCAGTGACGGGGTGGGGACCCAGTACTTC. Amino acid sequence: CASSDGVGTQYF.

This chain joins TRBV5-6 and TRBJ2-2; 7 nucleotides match TRBD2. Germline V gene sequence: CDR1 SGHDT, CDR2 YYEEEE. CDR3 length: 14 amino acids. Trimming took 4 bases from V and 6 from J; bases not matched to a gene: 6. This chain's CDR3 is CASSPAGEPGELFF. For the CDR3, the DNA is TGTGCCAGCAGCCCGGCGGGGGAACCCGGGGAGCTGTTTTTT.

The V and J genes are TRBV4-1 and TRBJ2-2; no definite D call. The germline V gene has CDR1 MGHRA and CDR2 YSYEKL. Trimming took 2 bases from V and 1 from J, leaving 17 bases between them. The length of the CDR3 is 18 residues. The CDR3 spells CASSQRRSVTQNTGELFF. CDR3 DNA sequence: TGCGCCAGCAGCCAACGACGTTCCGTGACACAGAACACCGGGGAGCTGTTTTTT.

The J gene is TRBJ2-1, the V gene TRBV5-1; 8 positions match TRBD2. This CDR3 spans 15 amino acids. The ends lost 2 bases at V and 9 bases at J; junction bases unmatched: 10. Germline V gene lookup returns CDR1 SGHRS and CDR2 YFSETQ. The CDR3 is CASSLMPAGDGEQFF. CDR3 coding DNA: TGCGCCAGCAGCTTAATGCCAGCGGGAGATGGTGAGCAGTTCTTC.

The chain is built from TRBV4-2 and TRBJ2-7; 11 bases are a match to TRBD1. V shed 3 bases, J shed 5 bases, and the junction held 6 bases outside the gene matches. The CDR3 is made up of 15 amino acids. Germline values: CDR1 LGHNA, CDR2 YNFKEQ. The CDR3 loop reads CASSHIRGQGDEQYF. The CDR3, as DNA: TGTGCCAGCAGCCACATCCGGGGACAGGGGGACGAGCAGTACTTC.

As for this clone: A far larger clone is just one base off, so this is likely a read error. The sample holds other DNA sequences that translate to the same CDR3. The V and J genes are TRBV6-1 and TRBJ2-3, with 12 bases that match TRBD2. Germline lookup yields CDR1 MNHNS and CDR2 SASEGT. This CDR3 has 15 residues. Unmatched junction bases numbered 1, after V lost 2 bases and J lost 4 bases. In DNA, the CDR3 is TGTGCCAGCAGTGAACTAGCGGGAGGGCCAGATACGCAGTATTTT. It specifies CASSELAGGPDTQYF.

This chain connects TRBV30 to TRBJ1-4; TRBD1 matches 8 bases. The CDR3 spans 13 residues. Per the germline V gene, CDR1 is GTSNPN and CDR2 is SVGIG (reference sequence). V dropped 5 bases and J dropped 11; count of bases not matched to a gene: 10. CDR3 in amino acids: CAWGDRGPGKLFF. The CDR3 DNA is TGTGCCTGGGGCGACAGGGGTCCGGGGAAACTGTTTTTT. The full variable domain, rest sourced from reference TRBV30 and TRBJ1-4, is SQTIHQWPATLVQPVGSPLSLECTVEGTSNPNLYWYRQAAGRGLQLLFYSVGIGQISSEVPQNLSASRPQDRQFILSSKKLLLSDSGFYLCAWGDRGPGKLFFGSGTQLSVL.

The chain combines TRBV20-1 with TRBJ2-3, with no clear D. The CDR3 is 11 residues long. Germline V gene data show CDR1 as DFQATT and CDR2 as SNEGSKA (reference sequence). The germline V and J ends were trimmed by 5 bases and 5 bases, with 8 bases remaining between them. The CDR3 coding sequence is TGCAGTGCTCCCCTAGGAGATACGCAGTATTTT. Encoded protein: CSAPLGDTQYF.

The chain carries TRBV29-1 and TRBJ2-1, with D possibly being TRBD1 (6 bases). Germline CDR1 is SQVTM and CDR2 is ANQGSEA. The CDR3 loop spans 11 amino acids. Deletions cut 8 bases from V and 9 bases from J, with 14 bases between. The CDR3 nucleotides are TGCAGCCTCGGACAGATCGGTGAGCAGTTCTTC. Its translation is CSLGQIGEQFF.

The CDR3 DNA sequence: TGTGCCAGCAGCTTAGAGTGGTCTAGAACAAGTACGCAGTATTTT. It translates to CASSLEWSRTSTQYF. This chain connects TRBV7-8 to TRBJ2-3; no definite D call. V was trimmed by 1 base and J by 8 bases, leaving 16 bases between them. Germline assignment: CDR1 SGHVS and CDR2 FQNEAQ. CDR3 size: 15 residues.

The chain links TRBV6-1 to TRBJ1-1; 8 bases are a match to TRBD1. CDR3 length: 15 residues. Germline CDR1 is MNHNS and CDR2 is SASEGT. The V and J ends lost 4 bases and 1 base, in that order; junction bases with no gene match: 5. The CDR3 loop reads CASSGHRGGNTEAFF. In nucleotides, the CDR3 is TGTGCCAGCAGTGGGCACAGGGGGGGGAACACTGAAGCTTTCTTT.

The rearrangement uses TRBV5-1 and TRBJ2-1; 9 nucleotides line up with TRBD1. The V segment lost 4 bases and the J segment 2 bases; nucleotides outside the gene matches: 4. This CDR3 is built from 15 residues. In germline, CDR1 is SGHRS, CDR2 YFSETQ. The chain's CDR3 is CASSPTGGPYNEQFF. DNA for the CDR3: TGCGCCAGCAGCCCAACAGGGGGCCCCTACAATGAGCAGTTCTTC.

The rearrangement joins TRBV5-5 to TRBJ1-6; TRBD1 matches 11 bases. The germline V gene has CDR1 SGHKS and CDR2 YYEKEE (reference sequence). The CDR3 spans 16 residues. V dropped 6 bases and J dropped 9; count of bases not matched to a gene: 11. The DNA for the CDR3 is TGTGCCAGCATCTCGGCGGAAGGGACAGGGGGTTCACCCCTCCACTTT. Translating gives CASISAEGTGGSPLHF. The variable domain in full, with the rest retrieved from reference TRBV5-5 and TRBJ1-6, is DAGVTQSPTHLIKTRGQQVTLRCSPISGHKSVSWYQQVLGQGPQFIFQYYEKEERGRGNFPDRFSARQFPNYSSELNVNALLLGDSALYLCASISAEGTGGSPLHFGNGTRLTVT.

V and J are TRBV6-1 and TRBJ2-1, with 7 bases identical to TRBD2. The CDR3 totals 16 residues. Germline V lookup: CDR1 MNHNS, CDR2 SASEGT. The junction had 10 bases not matched to a gene; V was cut back by 4 bases and J by 4 bases. The CDR3 sequence is CASSVYAGEGYNEQFF. CDR3 DNA sequence: TGTGCCAGCAGTGTCTACGCGGGAGAGGGTTACAATGAGCAGTTCTTC.